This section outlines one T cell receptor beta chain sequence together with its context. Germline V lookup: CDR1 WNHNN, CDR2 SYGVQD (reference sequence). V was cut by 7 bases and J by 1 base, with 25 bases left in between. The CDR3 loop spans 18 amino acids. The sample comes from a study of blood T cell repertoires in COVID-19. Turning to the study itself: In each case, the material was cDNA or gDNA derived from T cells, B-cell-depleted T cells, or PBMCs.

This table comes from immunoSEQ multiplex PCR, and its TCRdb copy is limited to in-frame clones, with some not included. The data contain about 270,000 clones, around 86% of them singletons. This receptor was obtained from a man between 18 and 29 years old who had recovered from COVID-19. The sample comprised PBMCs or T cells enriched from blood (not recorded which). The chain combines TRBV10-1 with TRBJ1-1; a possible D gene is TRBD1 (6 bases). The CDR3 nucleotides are TGCGCCAGCAAAAGGACAGAACTTCCCAAAATTAAGAACACTGAAGCTTTCTTT. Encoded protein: CASKRTELPKIKNTEAFF.